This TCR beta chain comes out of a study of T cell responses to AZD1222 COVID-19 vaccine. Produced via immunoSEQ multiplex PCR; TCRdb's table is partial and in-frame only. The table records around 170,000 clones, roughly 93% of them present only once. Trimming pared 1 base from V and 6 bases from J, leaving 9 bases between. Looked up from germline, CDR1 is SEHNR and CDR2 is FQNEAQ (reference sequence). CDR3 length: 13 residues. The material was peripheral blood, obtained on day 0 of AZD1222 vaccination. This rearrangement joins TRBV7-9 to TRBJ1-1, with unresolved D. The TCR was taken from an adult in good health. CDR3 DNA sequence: TGTGCCAGCAGCTTAGAAGAGGCGGCTGAAGCTTTCTTT. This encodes CASSLEEAAEAFF. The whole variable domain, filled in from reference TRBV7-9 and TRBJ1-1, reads DTGVSQNPRHKITKRGQNVTFRCDPISEHNRLYWYRQTLGQGPEFLTYFQNEAQLEKSRLLSDRFSAERPKGSFSTLEIQRTEQGDSAMYLCASSLEEAAEAFFGQGTRLTVV.